Detailed here is one T cell receptor (beta chain). Its antigen is unknown. The data originate from a study of T cells after yellow fever vaccination. Conversion of TCR transcripts into cDNA relied on 5'RACE template switching, which added a universal primer site and UMIs. One entry per CDR3 protein, called by TCRdb with MiXCR from the 5' RACE reads. The table includes about 350,000 distinct CDR3 sequences, about an eighth detected once. V lost 5 bases to trimming and J lost 0 bases, with 17 bases between them. The CDR3 covers 17 residues. Germline V gene sequence: CDR1 SGHAT, CDR2 FQNNGV. Study findings and constraints: Reappearance after the booster was seen for most primary-vaccination clones, at 95% to 96% CD4 and 70% to 90% CD8. Faster peaking, at day 5 versus 15, marked a secondary response that was weaker.

The chain uses TRBV11-2 and TRBJ1-3, with D tentatively TRBD1 (6 bases). This TCR came from a man between 18 and 35 years old who received the YFV17D yellow fever vaccine. Sample: CD4+ T cells sorted from PBMCs, taken 15 days after the yellow fever booster vaccination. The CDR3 spells CASSPRTVENSGNTIYF. The DNA of the CDR3 is TGTGCCAGCAGCCCCCGGACAGTAGAAAACTCTGGAAACACCATATATTTT.